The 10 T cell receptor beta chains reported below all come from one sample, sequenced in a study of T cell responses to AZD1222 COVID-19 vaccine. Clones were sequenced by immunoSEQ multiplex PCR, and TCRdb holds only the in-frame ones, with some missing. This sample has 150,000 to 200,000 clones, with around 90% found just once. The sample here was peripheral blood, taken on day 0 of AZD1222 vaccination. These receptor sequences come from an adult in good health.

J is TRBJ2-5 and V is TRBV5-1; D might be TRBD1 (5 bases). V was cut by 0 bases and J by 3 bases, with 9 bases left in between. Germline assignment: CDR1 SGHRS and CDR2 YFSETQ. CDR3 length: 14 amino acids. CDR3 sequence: CASSLGVGEETQYF. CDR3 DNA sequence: TGCGCCAGCAGCTTGGGCGTAGGGGAAGAGACCCAGTACTTC.

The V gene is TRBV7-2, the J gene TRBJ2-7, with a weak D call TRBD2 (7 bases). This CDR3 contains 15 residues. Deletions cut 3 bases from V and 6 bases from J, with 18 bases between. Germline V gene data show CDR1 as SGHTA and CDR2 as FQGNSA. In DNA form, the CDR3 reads TGTGCCAGCAGCTTGGGGGGGGCCGGACGAACCGAGCAGTACTTC. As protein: CASSLGGAGRTEQYF.

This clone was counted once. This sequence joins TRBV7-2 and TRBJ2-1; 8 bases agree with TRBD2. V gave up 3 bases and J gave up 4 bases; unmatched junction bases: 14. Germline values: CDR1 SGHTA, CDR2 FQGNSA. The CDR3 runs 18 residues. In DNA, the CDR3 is TGTGCCAGCAGCTTGTTTGGGCTGGGACTAGTCGGATACAATGAGCAGTTCTTC. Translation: CASSLFGLGLVGYNEQFF.

CDR3 amino acids: CATSDSGQRSYNEQFF. CDR3 DNA: TGTGCCACCAGTGATTCCGGACAGCGCTCCTACAATGAGCAGTTCTTC. V gene TRBV24-1 combines with J gene TRBJ2-1; D possibly corresponds to TRBD1 (6 bases). The germline V and J ends were trimmed by 2 bases and 0 bases, with 10 bases remaining between them. There are 16 residues in the CDR3. In germline, CDR1 is KGHDR, CDR2 SFDVKD.

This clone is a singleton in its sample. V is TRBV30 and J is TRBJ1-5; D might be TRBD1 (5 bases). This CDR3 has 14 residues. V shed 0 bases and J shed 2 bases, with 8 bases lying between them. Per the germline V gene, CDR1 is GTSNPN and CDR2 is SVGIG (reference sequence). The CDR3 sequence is CAWSVPGGNQPQHF. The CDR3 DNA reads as TGTGCCTGGAGTGTACCGGGGGGCAATCAGCCCCAGCATTTT.

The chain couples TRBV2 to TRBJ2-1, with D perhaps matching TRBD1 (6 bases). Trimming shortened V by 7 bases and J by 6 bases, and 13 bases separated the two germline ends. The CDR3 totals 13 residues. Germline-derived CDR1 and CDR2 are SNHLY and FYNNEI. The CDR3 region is CASIQGISNEQFF. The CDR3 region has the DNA TGTGCCAGCATACAGGGAATTTCCAATGAGCAGTTCTTC.

The chain's CDR3 is CASSPTQGSITEAFF. The CDR3 DNA follows: TGTGCCAGCAGCCCAACCCAGGGGTCAATAACTGAAGCTTTCTTT. The V call is TRBV9, the J call TRBJ1-1; the D gene is possibly TRBD1 (6 bases). Germline V CDR1 and CDR2: SGDLS, YYNGEE. This CDR3 spans 15 amino acids. V lost 4 bases, J lost 5 bases, and 18 bases lay in between.

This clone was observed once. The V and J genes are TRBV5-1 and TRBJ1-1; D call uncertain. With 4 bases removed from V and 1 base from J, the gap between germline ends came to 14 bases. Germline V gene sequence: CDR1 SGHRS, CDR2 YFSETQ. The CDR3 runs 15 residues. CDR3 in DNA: TGCGCCAGCAGCCTATTCGATGGCGGGAACACTGAAGCTTTCTTT. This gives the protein CASSLFDGGNTEAFF.

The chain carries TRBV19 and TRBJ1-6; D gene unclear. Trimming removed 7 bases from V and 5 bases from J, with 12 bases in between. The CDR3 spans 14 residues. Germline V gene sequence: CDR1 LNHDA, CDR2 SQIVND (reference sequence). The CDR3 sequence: CASTMTNNNSPLHF. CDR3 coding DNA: TGTGCCAGTACCATGACAAACAATAATTCACCCCTCCACTTT.

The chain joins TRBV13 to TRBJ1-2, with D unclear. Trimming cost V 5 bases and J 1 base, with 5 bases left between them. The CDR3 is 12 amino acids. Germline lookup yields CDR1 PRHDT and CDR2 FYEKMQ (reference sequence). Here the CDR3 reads CASSLNNYGYTF. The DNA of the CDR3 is TGTGCCAGCAGCCTAAATAACTATGGCTACACCTTC.